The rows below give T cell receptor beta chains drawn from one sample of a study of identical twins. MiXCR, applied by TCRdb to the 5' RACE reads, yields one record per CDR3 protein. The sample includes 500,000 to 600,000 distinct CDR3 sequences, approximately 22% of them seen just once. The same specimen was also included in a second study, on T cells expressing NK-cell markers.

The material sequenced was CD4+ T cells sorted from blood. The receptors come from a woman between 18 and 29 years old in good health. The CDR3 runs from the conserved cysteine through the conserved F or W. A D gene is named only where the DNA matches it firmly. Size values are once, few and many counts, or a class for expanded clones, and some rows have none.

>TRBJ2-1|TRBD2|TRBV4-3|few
TGCGCCAGCAGCGGGTGGCGGGGGAGCTCCTACAATGAGCAGTTCTTC
CASSGWRGSSYNEQFF
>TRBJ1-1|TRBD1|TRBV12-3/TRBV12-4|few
TGTGCCAGCAGGCTCGGACAGGCTAACACTGAAGCTTTCTTT
CASRLGQANTEAFF
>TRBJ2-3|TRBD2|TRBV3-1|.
TGTGCCAGCAGCCCTACTGCTAGCGGGAGCGATACGCAGTATTTT
CASSPTASGSDTQYF
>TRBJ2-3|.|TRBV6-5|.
TGTGCCAGCAGTTACTCGGACAAGGGTTCGCAGTATTTT
CASSYSDKGSQYF
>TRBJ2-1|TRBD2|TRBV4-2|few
TGTGCCAGCAGCCAAGAAGGGCGGGAGCGAACTTACAATGAGCAGTTCTTC
CASSQEGRERTYNEQFF
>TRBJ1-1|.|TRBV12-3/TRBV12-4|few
TGTGCCAGCAGTTATGGGGGGGAGCAAACTGAAGCTTTCTTT
CASSYGGEQTEAFF
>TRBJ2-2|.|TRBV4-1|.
TGCGCCAGCAGCCAAGTGGGGCAGAACACCGGGGAGCTGTTTTTT
CASSQVGQNTGELFF
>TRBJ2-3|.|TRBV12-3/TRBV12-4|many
TGTGCCAGCAGTCGGCATACGCAGTATTTT
CASSRHTQYF
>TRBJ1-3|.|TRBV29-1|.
TGCAGCGTCGTTGGGGACGCAACTGGAAACACCATATATTTT
CSVVGDATGNTIYF
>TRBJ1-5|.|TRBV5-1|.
TGCGCCAGCAGCTTGTCGGGGGTAGCCAATCAGCCCCAGCATTTT
CASSLSGVANQPQHF
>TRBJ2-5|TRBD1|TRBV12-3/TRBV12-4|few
TGTGCCAGCAGTTACCCGACAGGGCAAGAGACCCAGTACTTC
CASSYPTGQETQYF
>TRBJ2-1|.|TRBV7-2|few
TGTGCCAGCAGCTTAGCGCGGGATTTTACCCAGTTCTTC
CASSLARDFTQFF
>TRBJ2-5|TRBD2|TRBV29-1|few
TGCAGCGTCCCGGGACTAGCGGTCCAAGAGACCCAGTACTTC
CSVPGLAVQETQYF
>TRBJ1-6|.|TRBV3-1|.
TGTGCCAGCAGCCATGGACGCAATTCACCCCTCCACTTT
CASSHGRNSPLHF